This T cell receptor beta chain was sequenced in a study of persistence of HIV-infected CD4 T cells. Study conclusions and caveats: Compared with CD3/CD28-stimulated cells, CMV- and Gag-responding cells showed lower TCRbeta richness.

Sequencing used immunoSEQ version 4 in survey mode. Measured with immunoSEQ multiplex PCR; TCRdb has only the in-frame clones, and not every one. There are approximately 45,000 clones in the sample; about 85% occur only once, and over 0.45% lies in the top ten. This nonspecific control used anti-CD3/anti-CD28 bead stimulation of CD4+ T cells. Responding CD4+ T cells were sorted by upregulation of both CD40 ligand and CD69. On this clone itself: The antigen remains unidentified.

Sequences were derived from CD4+ T cells sorted from PBMCs after approximately 19-hour stimulation, sampled from a patient who received antiretroviral therapy. This sequence was found in an adult woman with HIV who was CMV-seropositive.

The CDR3 is CASAGGSSYNEQFF. The CDR3 nucleotides read TGTGCCAGTGCAGGGGGGAGCTCCTACAATGAGCAGTTCTTC. The chain combines TRBV19 with TRBJ2-1; the D gene is possibly TRBD1 (7 bases). The V end lost 8 bases, the J end lost 0 bases, and 11 bases lay between the germline ends. The CDR3 contains 14 residues. Per the germline V gene, CDR1 is LNHDA and CDR2 is SQIVND (reference sequence).